The T cell receptor (beta chain) described here comes from a study of response to subunit inactivated influenza vaccine. Turning to this clonotype: Its antigen remains unidentified.

The CDR3 is 14 residues long. V shed 6 bases and J shed 4 bases, with 16 bases lying between them. Germline CDR1 and CDR2: LGHNA and YSLEER. TCRdb fed the RT-PCR reads into MiXCR, producing one record per CDR3 protein. The sample consists of 700,000 to 900,000 distinct CDR3 sequences, approximately 22% of them appearing once. Study-wide results and limits: The authors offered the suggestion that each seasonal influenza vaccination recruits few new T cells.

This TCR derives from a man between 50 and 59 years old who received an inactivated influenza vaccine. The sample consisted of PBMCs from blood, taken roughly 5 days after vaccination. The V call is TRBV4-3, the J call TRBJ2-7; weak D call: TRBD1 (6 bases). The CDR3 region has the DNA TGCGCCAGCAGTAAACAGGGATCTGGGTACGAGCAGTACTTC. Amino acids: CASSKQGSGYEQYF.